Listed here are 11 T cell receptor beta chains from one sample, sequenced in a study of CD4 T cells in relation to SARS-CoV-2 and coronaviruses. Unexposed donor CD4+ T cells date from about 2011-2018, before the COVID-19 pandemic. Isolation of CD4+ T cells took place after roughly nine days in culture. Generated by immunoSEQ multiplex PCR, the TCRdb table keeps only in-frame clones and is missing some. The sample contains approximately 16,000 clones, roughly 80% of which appear only once. These receptors' targets are unknown. Sequences were obtained from CD4+ T cells from PBMCs, cultured in vitro. The source is a human donor in good health.

The chain couples TRBV5-4 to TRBJ2-7, with a weak D call TRBD2 (5 bases). The germline V gene encodes CDR1 SGHNT and CDR2 YYREEE (reference sequence). V was clipped by 2 bases and J by 2 bases, with 11 bases between them. The CDR3 has 14 amino acids. DNA for the CDR3: TGTGCCAGCAGCTTAGGACTTCGGCCCTACGAGCAGTACTTC. This gives the protein CASSLGLRPYEQYF.

This chain uses TRBV7-3 with TRBJ2-1; D call uncertain. Per germline, CDR1 SGHTA and CDR2 FQGTGA. Trimming cost V 6 bases and J 5 bases, with 14 bases left between them. This CDR3 has 14 residues. The CDR3 loop reads CASSVARLDNEQFF. CDR3 nucleotides: TGTGCCAGCAGTGTAGCCCGCTTAGACAATGAGCAGTTCTTC. Filled out from reference TRBV7-3 and TRBJ2-1, the complete variable domain reads GAGVSQTPSNKVTEKGKYVELRCDPISGHTALYWYRQSLGQGPEFLIYFQGTGAADDSGLPNDRFFAVRPEGSVSTLKIQRTERGDSAVYLCASSVARLDNEQFFGPGTRLTVL.

On this clone itself: One end of the junction fails to match germline, which may point to a read error. The chain has TRBV30 and TRBJ1-6; the D gene is possibly TRBD1 (5 bases). Germline CDR1 and CDR2: GTSNPN and SVGIG (reference sequence). This CDR3 comprises 14 residues. CDR3 DNA sequence: TGTGCCTGGAACGGGGCCTCCAATAATTCACCCCTCCACTTT. Its protein is CAWNGASNNSPLHF. The full variable domain, with the rest looked up from reference TRBV30 and TRBJ1-6, is SQTIHQWPATLVQPVGSPLSLECTVEGTSNPNLYWYRQAAGRGLQLLFYSVGIGQISSEVPQNLSASRPQDRQFILSSKKLLLSDSGFYLCAWNGASNNSPLHFGNGTRLTVT.

This rearrangement joins TRBV5-1 to TRBJ2-5; D may match TRBD1 or TRBD2 (6 bases each). The germline gives CDR1 SGHRS, CDR2 YFSETQ. Trimming cost V 4 bases and J 9 bases, with 19 bases left between them. The CDR3 sequence is 14 residues long. DNA of the CDR3: TGCGCCAGCAGCCCAGGAGGTGAGGGGGGCCCCCAGTACTTC. Residues: CASSPGGEGGPQYF.

This sequence joins TRBV7-8 and TRBJ2-5; perhaps TRBD1 as D (6 bases). Germline V gene lookup returns CDR1 SGHVS and CDR2 FQNEAQ. The V gene lost 4 bases and the J gene lost 2 bases, with 14 bases spanning the gap. The CDR3 loop spans 15 amino acids. In nucleotides, the CDR3 is TGTGCCAGCAGCTCGAGATGGGGGCAACAAGAGACCCAGTACTTC. It is translated as CASSSRWGQQETQYF.

J is TRBJ2-7 and V is TRBV5-1; tentative D call: TRBD1 (6 bases). V was trimmed by 4 bases and J by 0 bases, leaving 23 bases between them. Looked up from germline, CDR1 is SGHRS and CDR2 is YFSETQ. This CDR3 region has 18 residues. CDR3 nucleotides: TGCGCCAGCAGCCTTTGGCGAACAGGGCAAGGGATCTCCTACGAGCAGTACTTC. Its translation: CASSLWRTGQGISYEQYF.

The chain employs TRBV20-1 and TRBJ2-7; D unresolved. Trimming left V 3 bases short and J 0 bases short, with 15 bases between. This CDR3 is built from 15 residues. Germline CDR1 is DFQATT and CDR2 is SNEGSKA (reference sequence). CDR3 nucleotide sequence: TGCAGTGCTAGTCAATCCTACTCCTACTCCTACGAGCAGTACTTC. Translating it yields CSASQSYSYSYEQYF.

This clone was seen a handful of times. V usage is TRBV14 and J usage is TRBJ2-1; 11 bases align to TRBD2. CDR1 is SGHDN and CDR2 is FVKESK in the germline V gene. The CDR3 sequence is 15 residues long. J lost 4 bases, V lost 6 bases, and 5 bases had no gene match. The CDR3 reads CASRQTSGSYNEQFF. In DNA, the CDR3 is TGTGCCAGCAGGCAAACTAGCGGGAGTTACAATGAGCAGTTCTTC.

V usage is TRBV4-1 and J usage is TRBJ1-1, with 8 bases that match TRBD1. The CDR3 spans 15 residues. Germline loops: CDR1 MGHRA, CDR2 YSYEKL. V lost 4 bases to trimming and J lost 4 bases; unmatched junction nucleotides: 8. The CDR3 spells CASSLAQDRVTEAFF. The CDR3 DNA follows: TGCGCCAGCAGCCTTGCCCAGGACAGGGTCACTGAAGCTTTCTTT.

The chain employs TRBV2 and TRBJ1-5; D is unclear. The CDR3 consists of 13 residues. Germline assignment: CDR1 SNHLY and CDR2 FYNNEI. Trimming stripped 8 bases from V and 0 bases from J, with 8 bases between. The CDR3 DNA reads TGTGCCAGCGAAGTTGATAGCAATCAGCCCCAGCATTTT. Its protein product is CASEVDSNQPQHF.

In this sample, this clone turned up a few times. The gene calls are TRBV7-9 and TRBJ1-5, with D possibly being TRBD1 (6 bases). The V end lost 6 bases, the J end lost 6 bases, and 15 bases lay between the germline ends. The CDR3 is 14 residues long. The germline V gene has CDR1 SEHNR and CDR2 FQNEAQ (reference sequence). CDR3 DNA sequence: TGTGCCAGCAGTCGTTCAGGGGTCGGTCAGCCCCAGCATTTT. Protein: CASSRSGVGQPQHF.